A selection of T cell receptor beta chains follows, all from one sample in a study of molecular identifiers for immune sequencing clone quantification. TCRdb passed the PCR reads through MiXCR, listing each CDR3 protein once. The table shows some 89,000 distinct CDR3 sequences, with roughly 26% occurring only once. What was sequenced was naive CD8+ T cells from blood, with Jurkat cell RNA spiked in. The receptors were gathered from a human donor in good health. Some libraries in this study had Jurkat cell RNA spiked in. Both conserved end residues are part of each CDR3. The D gene is left open where the match is weak. Clone size is stated in some rows and not others, as once, few, many or a class when expanded.

D	V	J	size	length	DNA	CDR3
TRBD1	TRBV13	TRBJ2-7	many	14	TGTGCCAGCAGCCTTGGACAGGGGGTGTACGAGCAGTACTTC	CASSLGQGVYEQYF
-	TRBV28	TRBJ2-3	many	14	TGTGCCAGCAGTTTCGATGCGGGACCAGATACGCAGTATTTT	CASSFDAGPDTQYF
TRBD1	TRBV12-3/TRBV12-4	TRBJ1-2	-	16	TGTGCCAGCACTAACCCGGGTGCAGGGGGCTTCTATGGCTACACCTTC	CASTNPGAGGFYGYTF
-	TRBV4-3	TRBJ2-7	few	16	TGCGCCAGCAGCCAAGATTGGCCAGGCCACTCCTACGAGCAGTACTTC	CASSQDWPGHSYEQYF
TRBD1	TRBV25-1	TRBJ1-3	-	17	TGTGCCAGCAGGGAAGCACCCCGGGACAGATTTGGAAACACCATATATTTT	CASREAPRDRFGNTIYF
-	TRBV18	TRBJ2-2	many	15	TGTGCCAGCTCACCACCGGAGAGAAACACCGGGGAGCTGTTTTTT	CASSPPERNTGELFF
TRBD2	TRBV6-6	TRBJ2-5	many	15	TGTGCCAGCACCTCTGGACTAGCTCTTTTCGAGACCCAGTACTTC	CASTSGLALFETQYF
-	TRBV4-1	TRBJ1-5	many	16	TGCGCCAGCAGCCAAGATTGGGGTGCTAGCAATCAGCCCCAGCATTTT	CASSQDWGASNQPQHF
-	TRBV28	TRBJ2-1	many	12	TGTGCCAGCAACTGGGGGGCTGGTGAGCAGTTCTTC	CASNWGAGEQFF
-	TRBV20-1	TRBJ1-5	many	15	TGCAGTGCTGGGGCCGAGCCTTGGGGCAATCAGCCCCAGCATTTT	CSAGAEPWGNQPQHF
-	TRBV10-2	TRBJ2-5	many	14	TGCGCCAGCAGTGAGATAGGAAAAGGGGAGACCCAGTACTTC	CASSEIGKGETQYF
-	TRBV9	TRBJ2-3	many	16	TGTGCCAGCAGCCCCGAGGGGACTCCAAGCACAGATACGCAGTATTTT	CASSPEGTPSTDTQYF
-	TRBV30	TRBJ1-1	-	13	TGTGCCTCCAGACCGGGCCCTAACACTGAAGCTTTCTTT	CASRPGPNTEAFF
TRBD1	TRBV13	TRBJ2-5	-	15	TGTGCCAGCAGCTCGGTAGGGACAGGGAAAGAGACCCAGTACTTC	CASSSVGTGKETQYF
-	TRBV29-1	TRBJ2-2	many	12	TGCAGCGGGGAGTTGGCCCCCGGGGAGCTGTTTTTT	CSGELAPGELFF
TRBD1	TRBV30	TRBJ2-1	-	13	TGTGCCTGGAGTGAGGGGGCGGGCAATGAGCAGTTCTTC	CAWSEGAGNEQFF
-	TRBV6-2/TRBV6-3	TRBJ2-2	many	17	TGTGCCAGCAGTTCCCCGCGGGCGGACGCGAACACCGGGGAGCTGTTTTTT	CASSSPRADANTGELFF
-	TRBV4-2	TRBJ2-7	many	14	TGTGCCAGCAGCCAAGCACAGGGATCGGGCGAGCAGTACTTC	CASSQAQGSGEQYF
TRBD2	TRBV6-2/TRBV6-3	TRBJ2-3	-	19	TGTGCCAACAGCGGGCCAATAGCGGGAGGGGTTAGCCCCGCAGATACGCGGTATTTT	CANSGPIAGGVSPADTRYF
-	TRBV4-3	TRBJ2-2	many	13	TGCGCCAGCAGCCAAGATAGGGCCGGGGAGCTGTTTTTT	CASSQDRAGELFF
-	TRBV27	TRBJ1-5	-	14	TGTACCAGCAGTTTGCGAAGGGTCAGACGACCCCAGCATTTT	CTSSLRRVRRPQHF
-	TRBV3-1	TRBJ1-1	many	13	TGTGCCAGCAGCCAAGTTGAGAAAGCTGAAGCTTTCTTT	CASSQVEKAEAFF
-	TRBV18	TRBJ1-5	few	13	TGTGCCAGCTCACCGGACACCCTGGAATCCCAGCATTTT	CASSPDTLESQHF
TRBD1	TRBV6-1	TRBJ1-6	many	14	TGTGCCAGCAGTGCGGACAGGTTTTTGGCACCCCTCCACTTT	CASSADRFLAPLHF
-	TRBV9	TRBJ2-3	many	16	TGTGCCAGCAGCTCGCCGGACGGTTCTAGCACAGATACGCAGTATTTT	CASSSPDGSSTDTQYF
TRBD2	TRBV27	TRBJ2-7	-	15	TGTGCCAGCAGTTTATTGGTAGCGGGAGTTTATGAGCAGTACTTC	CASSLLVAGVYEQYF
-	TRBV6-2/TRBV6-3	TRBJ1-1	-	16	TGTGCCAGCAGTTATGGGACCGTCGGGGTTATGACTGAAGCTTTCTTT	CASSYGTVGVMTEAFF
TRBD1	TRBV7-9	TRBJ2-5	many	14	TGTGCCAGCACCCAAGAGGACAGGGATGAGACCCAGTACTTC	CASTQEDRDETQYF
TRBD2	TRBV11-3	TRBJ2-1	-	17	TGTGCCAGCAGCCCACGCCTCGGTGGTAGCGGGACCAATGAGCAGTTCTTC	CASSPRLGGSGTNEQFF
-	TRBV6-1	TRBJ1-1	many	11	TGTGCCAGCAGGCGGGACACTGAAGCTTTCTTT	CASRRDTEAFF
TRBD1	TRBV29-1	TRBJ2-2	many	16	TGCAGCGTTTCCCGGGACAGGCCGCCGGACACCGGGGAGCTGTTTTTT	CSVSRDRPPDTGELFF
-	TRBV24-1	TRBJ1-2	-	12	TGTGCCACCAGTGGGGGTAACTATGGCTACACCTTC	CATSGGNYGYTF
-	TRBV27	TRBJ1-6	-	17	TGTGCCAGCAGTACCATATTGGGGGGCGCCTATAATTCACCCCTCCACTTT	CASSTILGGAYNSPLHF
-	TRBV4-3	TRBJ1-4	many	15	TGCGCCAGCAGCCCCTACAGCGCAACTAATGAAAAACTGTTTTTT	CASSPYSATNEKLFF
-	TRBV20-1	TRBJ2-2	-	12	TGCAGTGGGGGGATTAACACCGGGGAGCTGTTTTTT	CSGGINTGELFF
-	TRBV11-2	TRBJ2-3	many	15	TGTGCCAGCAGCTTAATAGGAGGGACCACAGATACGCAGTATTTT	CASSLIGGTTDTQYF
TRBD2	TRBV15	TRBJ2-1	many	16	TGTGCCACCAGCTCGGTAGCGGGGGCCATCTACAATGAGCAGTTCTTC	CATSSVAGAIYNEQFF
TRBD2	TRBV13	TRBJ2-7	-	15	TGTGCCAGCAGCTTAACTAGCGGGAGGATTTACGAGCAGTACTTC	CASSLTSGRIYEQYF
-	TRBV7-9	TRBJ2-5	-	14	TGTGCCAGCAGCTTCATGGGTAACCAAGAGACCCAGTACTTC	CASSFMGNQETQYF
-	TRBV19	TRBJ2-1	few	13	TGTGCCAGTAGTATAGGGGGGTACAATGAGCAGTTCTTC	CASSIGGYNEQFF
-	TRBV6-2/TRBV6-3	TRBJ2-3	-	18	TGTGCCAGCAGTTACTCCGAATTGGGCGTGACTAGCACAGATACGCAGTATTTT	CASSYSELGVTSTDTQYF
-	TRBV20-1	TRBJ1-3	many	15	TGCAGTGCTAGAGATCCACGGATTTCTGGAAACACCATATATTTT	CSARDPRISGNTIYF
TRBD1	TRBV12-3/TRBV12-4	TRBJ2-7	few	15	TGTGCCAGCAGTCTAGAGGCACAGGGGGCCTGCGAGCAGTACTTC	CASSLEAQGACEQYF
-	TRBV5-1	TRBJ2-7	-	12	TGCGCCAGCAGATTGGACTCCTACGAGCAGTACTTC	CASRLDSYEQYF
-	TRBV19	TRBJ2-5	few	15	TGTGCCAGTAGTACCCAGACTGAGGGGGAAGAGACCCAGTACTTC	CASSTQTEGEETQYF
-	TRBV2	TRBJ2-3	once	15	TGTGTCAGCGGTGATTGGCGGGGTAGCACAGATACGCAGTATTTT	CVSGDWRGSTDTQYF
TRBD2	TRBV20-1	TRBJ2-1	many	16	TGCAGTGCTCTAAGCGGGAGGGCTCCCCCCTACAATGAGCAGTTCTTC	CSALSGRAPPYNEQFF
-	TRBV11-1	TRBJ1-3	few	13	TGTGCCAGCAGCTCGGTGACCGGAAACACCATATATTTT	CASSSVTGNTIYF
-	TRBV4-3	TRBJ2-7	many	14	TGCGCCAGCAGCCAAGATCCCACAGTCTACGAGCAGTACTTC	CASSQDPTVYEQYF
-	TRBV4-2	TRBJ2-1	-	16	TGTGCCAGCAGCCAAGATGGCAGGAGTAAAATCGATGAGCAGTTCTTC	CASSQDGRSKIDEQFF
-	TRBV7-9	TRBJ2-1	many	12	TGTGCCAGCGGTGGGACTGGCAATGAGCAGTTCTTC	CASGGTGNEQFF
-	TRBV30	TRBJ2-7	-	14	TGTGCCCGGAGTAGCGGATCTGGGGCCAACGTCCTGCCTTTC	CARSSGSGANVLPF
TRBD2	TRBV7-9	TRBJ2-5	many	14	TGTGCCAGCAGCTCTAGCGGGAGTGGAGAGACCCAGTACTTC	CASSSSGSGETQYF
-	TRBV28	TRBJ2-3	many	15	TGTGCCAGCAGTCGAACTAGGTTCGGCACAGATACGCAGTATTTT	CASSRTRFGTDTQYF
-	TRBV25-1	TRBJ2-2	-	13	TGTGCCAGCAGTGAGGGGAGTACCGGGGAGCTGTTTTTT	CASSEGSTGELFF
-	TRBV30	TRBJ1-2	-	14	TGTGCCTGGAGTGTTTGGGGGCGAGCCTATGGCTACACCTTC	CAWSVWGRAYGYTF
-	TRBV19	TRBJ2-7	many	15	TGTGCCAGTAGTATTTTATTGGCAGGGATCTACGAGCAGTACTTC	CASSILLAGIYEQYF